One sample yielded the 17 T cell receptor beta chains listed below, sequenced in a study of cytomegalovirus exposure and HLA in healthy donors (dated by TCRdb to the late 2010s). Library preparation used the immunoSEQ multiplex PCR assay. A mixture of 60 forward primers for TCR Vbeta segments and 13 reverse primers for TCR Jbeta segments was used in the multiplex PCR. TCRdb took over this immuneACCESS table, retaining in-frame rearrangements with V and J assigned. Such tables are incomplete; in checked studies, under half of the missing clones stem from an unresolved V gene, and the remainder is unexplained. The sample table holds fewer than 200,000 clones, of which 81% were seen once. Of the sample, 3.4% is held by the ten largest clones. Specimen: PBMCs. These receptors were obtained from a man in his forties in good health and CMV-seropositive.

This clone was seen a few times. The V and J genes are TRBV27 and TRBJ2-5; the match to TRBD2 covers 9 bases. With 8 bases clipped from V and 5 bases from J, the junction kept 6 bases outside the gene matches. The CDR3 is 13 residues long. Germline V gene lookup returns CDR1 MNHEY and CDR2 SMNVEV (reference sequence). The CDR3 reads CASRGTSRETQYF. CDR3 nucleotide sequence: TGTGCCAGCCGAGGGACTAGCCGTGAGACCCAGTACTTC.

Comment on this clone: The junction differs from germline at one of its ends, possibly a read error. The chain has TRBV7-9 and TRBJ1-1; 7 bases line up with TRBD1. Germline-derived CDR1 and CDR2 are SEHNR and FQNEAQ (reference sequence). This CDR3 is 13 amino acids long. The CDR3 nucleotides are TGTTCCAGCAGCCCCGGAGTCGGCAGGGGGGCTTTCTTT. Amino acid sequence: CSSSPGVGRGAFF.

V usage is TRBV20-1 and J usage is TRBJ2-5, with a tentative D call TRBD2 (5 bases). The CDR3 runs 11 residues. Trimming left V 8 bases short and J 5 bases short, with 12 bases between. Germline V lookup: CDR1 DFQATT, CDR2 SNEGSKA (reference sequence). The CDR3 spells CSTLRVETQYF. The CDR3 coding sequence is TGCAGTACCCTGCGGGTGGAGACCCAGTACTTC.

The CDR3 DNA reads TGTGCCACCAGCAGAGACAGGGGTCGAAATCAGCCCCAGCATTTT. It codes for CATSRDRGRNQPQHF. The rearrangement links TRBV15 to TRBJ1-5; a possible D gene is TRBD1 (6 bases). In germline, CDR1 is LNHNV, CDR2 YYDKDF (reference sequence). V was cut by 0 bases and J by 4 bases, with 10 bases left in between. The CDR3 loop spans 15 amino acids.

The V and J genes are TRBV2 and TRBJ2-3, with TRBD1 identical over 8 bases. Germline CDR1 and CDR2: SNHLY and FYNNEI. V was pared by 5 bases and J by 3 bases, with 13 bases of the junction left unmatched. This CDR3 region has 17 residues. In DNA, the CDR3 is TGTGCCAGCAGTTCTACCGGGACAGGCGTACCTACAGATACGCAGTATTTT. It encodes CASSSTGTGVPTDTQYF. Supplemented by reference TRBV2 and TRBJ2-3, the full variable domain reads EPEVTQTPSHQVTQMGQEVILRCVPISNHLYFYWYRQILGQKVEFLVSFYNNEISEKSEIFDDQFSVERPDGSNFTLKIRSTKLEDSAMYFCASSSTGTGVPTDTQYFGPGTRLTVL.

The rearrangement uses TRBV6-6 and TRBJ2-5, with 7 bases aligning to TRBD1. J lost 5 bases, V lost 5 bases, and 2 bases had no gene match. Germline V gives CDR1 MNHNY, CDR2 SVGAGI (reference sequence). The CDR3 is 12 amino acids. DNA of the CDR3: TGTGCCAGCAGTACAGGGGTGGAGACCCAGTACTTC. It is translated as CASSTGVETQYF.

The rearrangement joins TRBV7-8 to TRBJ2-3, with a weak D call TRBD2 (6 bases). Looked up from germline, CDR1 is SGHVS and CDR2 is FQNEAQ. V was clipped by 0 bases and J by 1 base, with 14 bases between them. This CDR3 is built from 17 residues. Here the CDR3 reads CASSLANRRGGTDTQYF. CDR3 sequence (DNA): TGTGCCAGCAGCTTAGCGAATCGGAGGGGAGGCACAGATACGCAGTATTTT.

The V gene is TRBV6-1, the J gene TRBJ2-7; D is perhaps TRBD2 (7 bases). Germline V gene sequence: CDR1 MNHNS, CDR2 SASEGT. CDR3 size: 14 residues. The V end was cut by 6 bases, the J end by 2 bases, with 14 bases between. The CDR3 DNA sequence: TGTGCCAGCAGATCGGGGGGCATCCCCTACGAGCAGTACTTC. It specifies CASRSGGIPYEQYF.

The CDR3 sequence: CASSMGQTFSGNTIYF. CDR3 DNA sequence: TGTGCCAGTAGTATGGGACAGACCTTCTCTGGAAACACCATATATTTT. The chain combines TRBV19 with TRBJ1-3; 7 nucleotides agree with TRBD1. J gave up 0 bases and V 3 bases, and 5 bases lay outside the gene matches. The length of the CDR3 is 16 residues. Germline CDR1 and CDR2: LNHDA and SQIVND (reference sequence).

The chain couples TRBV28 to TRBJ1-2, with 7 bases matching TRBD1. The V and J ends lost 7 bases and 0 bases, in that order; junction bases with no gene match: 5. Per germline, CDR1 MDHEN and CDR2 SYDVKM. CDR3 length equals 14 residues. CDR3 in DNA: TGTGCCAGCAATCAGGGGGGAACTAACTATGGCTACACCTTC. Its translation: CASNQGGTNYGYTF.

J is TRBJ2-3 and V is TRBV4-1, with 13 bases aligning to TRBD2. Trimming removed 2 bases from V and 7 bases from J; junction bases left unmatched: 9. The germline CDR1 and CDR2 sequences are MGHRA and YSYEKL. The CDR3 spans 17 residues. CDR3 in amino acids: CASSQSLAGGQTNTQYF. DNA of the CDR3: TGCGCCAGCAGCCAATCACTAGCGGGAGGGCAAACGAATACGCAGTATTTT.

This chain joins TRBV28 and TRBJ1-5; 9 bases align to TRBD1. This CDR3 has 17 amino acids. The germline V gene encodes CDR1 MDHEN and CDR2 SYDVKM. J lost 2 bases, V lost 3 bases, and 8 bases had no gene match. The CDR3 bases are TGTGCCAGCAGTTTGGCCGGGACAGGGTCTGGCAATCAGCCCCAGCATTTT. Residues: CASSLAGTGSGNQPQHF.

The chain employs TRBV7-2 and TRBJ2-3; TRBD2 matches at 9 bases. CDR3 length: 16 amino acids. Trimming removed 1 base from V and 6 bases from J; junction bases left unmatched: 8. Germline CDR1 SGHTA, CDR2 FQGNSA. The CDR3 DNA is TGTGCCAGCAGCTTAGTGGTGCGGGGGGGCGGGGATACGCAGTATTTT. Its protein is CASSLVVRGGGDTQYF.

The genes are TRBV21-1 and TRBJ2-7; no check of the table's D call, TRBD2, against the DNA was made. TRBV21-1 is reported as a pseudogene. The CDR3 has 13 residues. The CDR3 loop is CASSPSGSYEQYF. The CDR3 DNA reads as TGTGCCAGCAGCCCCAGCGGGAGCTACGAGCAGTACTTC.

V usage is TRBV7-3 and J usage is TRBJ1-1; D is possibly TRBD1 (6 bases). The CDR3 has 16 amino acids. Germline values: CDR1 SGHTA, CDR2 FQGTGA. V lost 6 bases to trimming and J lost 1 base, with 18 bases between them. The CDR3 DNA sequence: TGTGCCAGCAGTCCTCAGCCGGACAGATCGAACACTGAAGCTTTCTTT. The encoded protein is CASSPQPDRSNTEAFF. The whole variable domain, remainder taken from reference TRBV7-3 and TRBJ1-1, is GAGVSQTPSNKVTEKGKYVELRCDPISGHTALYWYRQSLGQGPEFLIYFQGTGAADDSGLPNDRFFAVRPEGSVSTLKIQRTERGDSAVYLCASSPQPDRSNTEAFFGQGTRLTVV.

For the CDR3, the DNA is TGTGCCAGCAGCCTAAAGGGGAGGACTAGCTCCTACGAGCAGTACTTC. Translation: CASSLKGRTSSYEQYF. This rearrangement joins TRBV11-3 to TRBJ2-7; 7 bases agree with TRBD2. With V trimmed by 5 bases and J by 0 bases, 10 bases remained unmatched. Looked up from germline, CDR1 is SGHNT and CDR2 is YENEEA. The CDR3 loop spans 16 amino acids.

The chain is built from TRBV2 and TRBJ1-5, with D hard to call. Germline V gene data show CDR1 as SNHLY and CDR2 as FYNNEI. Trimming removed 4 bases from V and 5 bases from J, with 9 bases in between. The CDR3 has 13 amino acids. The CDR3 DNA is TGTGCCAGCAGTGCAAACAGAGATCAGCCCCAGCATTTT. This sequence encodes CASSANRDQPQHF.